These T cell receptor beta chains were read from a single sample in a study of vaccination and CD4 T cells after COVID-19. One entry per CDR3 protein, called by TCRdb with MiXCR from the PCR reads. Of 13,000 or so distinct CDR3 sequences listed, 40% to 65% are singletons. Their specific antigens are unknown. The sequenced sample was CD4+ T cells from blood, cultured in vitro. The receptors originated from a human donor who had recovered from COVID-19. Both conserved end residues are part of each CDR3. A D gene is named only where the DNA matches it firmly. Clone size is stated in some rows and not others, as once, few, many or a class when expanded.

len,abundance,d_gene,v_gene,j_gene,CDR3aa,CDR3nt
11,.,.,TRBV20-1,TRBJ2-7,CSAPESYEQNF,TGCAGTGCCCCTGAAAGCTACGAGCAGAACTTC
12,.,.,TRBV19,TRBJ1-2,CASSRTEYGYIF,TGTGCCAGTAGTAGGACGGAGTATGGCTACATCTTC
17,.,.,TRBV5-4,TRBJ2-6,CASSGQKTGDGANVLTF,TGTGCCAGCAGCGGACAAAAGACAGGAGACGGGGCCAACGTCCTGACTTTC
13,.,TRBD1,TRBV30,TRBJ1-1,CAWSYQGATEAFF,TGTGCCTGGAGTTATCAGGGGGCGACTGAAGCTTTCTTT
16,.,.,TRBV28,TRBJ2-1,CASTSRGQGRYNEQFF,TGTGCCAGCACCTCTCGGGGGCAGGGCCGTTACAATGAGCAGTTCTTC
18,.,TRBD2,TRBV15,TRBJ2-1,CATSRDRLAGGPRSEQFF,TGTGCCACCAGCAGAGATAGACTAGCGGGAGGGCCGAGGTCTGAGCAGTTCTTC
11,.,.,TRBV2,TRBJ2-5,CASKGGETQYF,TGTGCCAGCAAAGGGGGAGAGACCCAGTACTTC
13,once,.,TRBV7-9,TRBJ1-1,CASSLATGQEAFF,TGTGCCAGCAGCTTAGCCACGGGGCAAGAAGCTTTCTTT
16,.,TRBD1,TRBV11-2,TRBJ2-1,CASSTRQGATYNEQFF,TGTGCCAGCAGCACTCGACAGGGGGCCACCTACAATGAGCAGTTCTTC
12,.,.,TRBV28,TRBJ2-7,CASERGSREQYF,TGTGCCAGCGAAAGGGGATCCCGCGAGCAGTACTTC
13,.,.,TRBV11-3,TRBJ1-1,CASSLARNTEAFF,TGTGCCAGCAGCTTGGCTCGGAACACTGAAGCTTTCTTT
15,.,.,TRBV19,TRBJ2-1,CASSISPETYNEQFF,TGTGCCAGTAGTATTTCGCCCGAGACCTACAATGAGCAGTTCTTC
14,.,TRBD2,TRBV11-3,TRBJ2-2,CASSLAGGTGELFF,TGTGCCAGCAGCTTAGCGGGAGGGACCGGGGAGCTGTTTTTT
16,.,TRBD1,TRBV4-1,TRBJ2-5,CASSPGETGLQETQYF,TGCGCCAGCAGCCCAGGGGAGACAGGGCTACAAGAGACCCAGTACTTC
19,.,TRBD2,TRBV18,TRBJ2-7,CASSPSPGTSGSTSYEQYF,TGTGCCAGCTCACCTTCCCCGGGGACTAGCGGGAGCACATCCTACGAGCAGTACTTC
17,.,TRBD1,TRBV5-4,TRBJ1-1,CASSLATGGILNTEAFF,TGTGCCAGCAGCTTGGCGACAGGGGGTATTTTGAACACTGAAGCTTTCTTT
16,.,.,TRBV30,TRBJ2-5,CAWSHRVPGSQETQYF,TGTGCCTGGAGTCATAGGGTTCCGGGTTCCCAAGAGACCCAGTACTTC
18,.,TRBD1,TRBV27,TRBJ1-6,CASTFARAGQGSNSPLHF,TGTGCCAGCACCTTCGCTAGGGCGGGACAGGGGAGTAATTCACCCCTCCACTTT
14,.,.,TRBV6-1,TRBJ2-7,CASSVPLSSYEQYF,TGTGCCAGCAGTGTTCCTCTGAGCTCCTACGAGCAGTACTTC
15,few,TRBD1,TRBV10-3,TRBJ1-6,CAISRDRDGNSPLHF,TGTGCCATCAGCCGGGACAGGGACGGTAATTCACCCCTCCACTTT
12,.,.,TRBV5-4,TRBJ1-1,CASSLEATEAFF,TGTGCCAGCAGCTTGGAGGCCACTGAAGCTTTCTTT
12,few,.,TRBV20-1,TRBJ2-7,CSVRRPSYEQYF,TGCAGTGTTAGAAGGCCTTCCTACGAGCAGTACTTC
14,.,.,TRBV15,TRBJ2-5,CATSRDFSSETQYF,TGTGCCACCAGCAGAGATTTCAGCTCGGAGACCCAGTACTTC
16,.,TRBD1,TRBV12-3/TRBV12-4,TRBJ2-1,CASSYYRDSAYNEQFF,TGTGCCAGCAGCTATTATCGGGACAGCGCCTACAATGAGCAGTTCTTC
15,.,TRBD2,TRBV4-1,TRBJ2-5,CASSQTSGREETQYF,TGCGCCAGCAGCCAAACTAGCGGGAGGGAAGAGACCCAGTACTTC
15,.,.,TRBV4-1,TRBJ2-3,CASKANRVSTDTQYF,TGCGCCAGTAAAGCGAACAGGGTTAGCACAGATACGCAGTATTTT
14,.,.,TRBV19,TRBJ2-3,CASSISRVTDTQYF,TGTGCCAGTAGTATTTCTAGGGTTACAGATACGCAGTATTTT
14,few,.,TRBV20-1,TRBJ1-1,CSASVLVGNTEAFF,TGCAGTGCTAGTGTCCTTGTCGGGAACACTGAAGCTTTCTTT
16,.,TRBD2,TRBV4-3,TRBJ2-5,CASSQDATSGWETQYF,TGCGCCAGCAGCCAAGATGCAACTAGCGGGTGGGAGACCCAGTACTTC
16,.,.,TRBV20-1,TRBJ2-5,CSARDPGGTGQETQYF,TGCAGTGCTAGAGACCCCGGGGGCACCGGCCAAGAGACCCAGTACTTC
15,few,.,TRBV18,TRBJ1-5,CASSPGTHSNQPQHF,TGTGCCAGCTCACCAGGGACCCATAGCAATCAGCCCCAGCATTTT
13,.,.,TRBV5-4,TRBJ2-2,CASSLIGTGELFF,TGTGCCAGCAGCTTGATCGGCACCGGGGAGCTGTTTTTT
16,once,.,TRBV5-4,TRBJ2-7,CASSFIARGAPYEQYF,TGTGCCAGCAGTTTCATAGCTAGGGGGGCCCCCTACGAGCAGTACTTC
15,few,TRBD1,TRBV28,TRBJ1-5,CASSFARGLVQPQHF,TGTGCCAGCAGTTTTGCCAGGGGGCTCGTCCAGCCCCAGCATTTT
11,.,.,TRBV10-3,TRBJ2-3,CAISDLDTQYF,TGTGCCATCAGTGATTTGGATACGCAGTATTTT
14,few,.,TRBV27,TRBJ2-7,CASRLWVGSYEQYF,TGTGCCAGCAGGTTGTGGGTCGGGTCCTACGAGCAGTACTTC
17,.,TRBD2,TRBV7-3,TRBJ2-3,CASSLTGTSGSTDTQYF,TGTGCCAGCAGCTTAACGGGGACTAGCGGGAGCACAGATACGCAGTATTTT
12,large,.,TRBV14,TRBJ1-6,CASSQVSSPLHF,TGTGCCAGCAGCCAAGTATCTTCACCCCTCCACTTT
13,.,.,TRBV12-3/TRBV12-4,TRBJ1-1,CASSLDGGTEAFF,TGTGCCAGCAGCTTAGACGGGGGCACTGAAGCTTTCTTT
15,.,TRBD1,TRBV27,TRBJ1-6,CASTTLDRVYSPLHF,TGTGCCAGCACCACATTGGACAGGGTATATTCACCCCTCCACTTT